This T cell receptor (beta chain) was found in a study of identical twins. The V end was cut by 4 bases, the J end by 6 bases, with 10 bases between. The germline V gene encodes CDR1 LGHDT and CDR2 YNNKEL (reference sequence). The CDR3 runs to 12 residues. Findings and limits, study-wide: There is a chance that invariant MAIT and iNKT cells partially muddied zero-insertion analyses. Fewer insertions marked abundant cord blood beta clonotypes; young adult naive trended weakly, memory not at all.

This clonotype turned up a few times. Its antigen is not known. TCRdb reanalysed the 5' RACE reads using MiXCR and keeps one entry per CDR3 protein. The sample holds 520,000 or so distinct CDR3 sequences, roughly a fifth seen once. The same specimen was also included in a second study, on T cells expressing NK-cell markers. That publication notes: In sorted CD3+CD56+NKG2C+, CD3+CD56+NKG2C- and CD3+CD56-NKG2C+ T cells, TCR beta repertoires were obtained. These clonotypes also led the CD3+CD56-NKG2C+ fraction in several donors.

Source material: CD4+ T cells sorted from blood. The receptor's source is a woman between 18 and 29 years old in good health. The rearrangement joins TRBV3-1 to TRBJ2-7; D ambiguous. The CDR3 here is CASSPGPLEQYF. The CDR3 DNA is TGTGCCAGCAGCCCAGGCCCCCTCGAGCAGTACTTC.